The clone carrying this TCR beta chain was seen a few times. Its target is not known. This entry belongs to a study of blood T cells in healthy people across ages. Study results and caveats: With donor CMV status unknown, expanded clonotype changes were possibly confounded.

This CDR3 contains 15 residues. Germline CDR1 ENHRY, CDR2 SYGVKD. Trimming took 6 bases from V and 0 from J, leaving 11 bases between them. Researchers collected around 10 milliliters of peripheral blood from every single donor. Primers used in a second PCR of about 6 to 11 cycles were a sample-barcoded 5' primer and a J-beta primer mix. A template-switch adaptor that had 12 random nucleotides put a tag on each cDNA molecule. TCRdb reprocessed the 5' RACE reads with MiXCR, giving one entry per CDR3 protein. In the table there are some 700,000 distinct CDR3 sequences, about 40% of which are singletons.

Sequencing input: blood. The sequence derives from a woman in her sixties or seventies in good health. The rearrangement uses TRBV10-3 and TRBJ1-4; D not certain. The CDR3 spells CAISANTTTNEKLFF. Written as DNA, the CDR3 is TGTGCCATCAGCGCCAACACTACAACTAATGAAAAACTGTTTTTT.